The clone carrying this T cell receptor (beta chain) was detected a few times. The antigen remains undetermined. This entry belongs to a study of cytomegalovirus exposure and HLA in healthy donors. Primers: 60 Vbeta forward and 13 Jbeta reverse. As originally analysed: A later analysis tallied 87 million or so unique TCR beta chains, about 12 million of them shared. The table came from immunoSEQ multiplex PCR; TCRdb's copy has only in-frame clones and leaves some out. That table furnishes V, J and clone size, whereas the DNA furnished D and trimming. The sample consists of roughly 120,000 clones, just over 15% of them appearing once. Findings of the study overall: Analysis was performed later, and it showed HLA-associated TCR beta chains to be more clonally expanded than equally common others.

In germline, CDR1 is SGHNT, CDR2 YENEEA. Trimming removed 1 base from V and 2 bases from J; junction bases left unmatched: 2. CDR3 length: 15 amino acids. This chain connects TRBV11-3 to TRBJ2-7, with 10 bases matching TRBD2. The source is a woman aged 18-35 years in good health and CMV-seronegative. Material: PBMCs. CDR3 nucleotides: TGTGCCAGCAGCTTAGGGAGCGGGGGGGCCTACGAGCAGTACTTC. It is translated as CASSLGSGGAYEQYF.